Sequencing of this TCR beta chain was carried out in a study of blood T cell repertoires in COVID-19. In the authors' methods: Amplifying reference gene primers gave estimates of nucleated cell counts. The protocol was immunoSEQ multiplex PCR, while the TCRdb copy is restricted to in-frame clones and leaves out a portion. From that table come the V and J calls and clone size; the DNA was used to work out D and trimming. The profile shows roughly 250,000 clones, around nine tenths of them singletons. Germline CDR1 and CDR2: SNHLY and FYNNEI. The CDR3 spans 13 residues. The V gene end was trimmed by 7 bases and the J gene end by 4 bases; junction bases not matched to a gene: 4.

Sequencing used peripheral blood. The receptor's source is a man under 40 with acute or convalescent COVID-19. This sequence joins TRBV2 and TRBJ1-3, with 7 bases lining up with TRBD1. The CDR3 is CASKQGLGNTIYF. CDR3 sequence (DNA): TGTGCCAGCAAACAGGGGTTGGGAAACACCATATATTTT.